This is a list of T cell receptor beta chains from one sample in a study of siplizumab effects on memory and regulatory T cells. Sequencing was performed with immunoSEQ multiplex PCR; in TCRdb, only in-frame clones are kept and a portion is missing. This table holds 80,000 to 95,000 clones, just under 95% found once. Sequenced material: CD8+ T cells sorted from blood. These receptors originate from a human donor in good health. Both conserved end residues are part of each CDR3. The D gene is left open where the match is weak. Expanded clones get a size class; other rows say once, few or many, or leave the size out.

V,J,size,D,CDR3,DNA
TRBV4-1,TRBJ2-1,.,TRBD2,CASSPLAGGPEQFF,TGCGCCAGCAGTCCACTAGCGGGAGGCCCTGAGCAGTTCTTC
TRBV11-2,TRBJ1-3,.,.,CASSNRDSSSGNTIYF,TGTGCCAGCAGCAATCGTGACTCTAGCTCTGGAAACACCATATATTTT
TRBV28,TRBJ2-7,once,.,CASSGWTVSSYEQYF,TGTGCCAGCAGTGGTTGGACAGTCAGCTCCTACGAGCAGTACTTC
TRBV19,TRBJ2-7,.,TRBD2,CASSSGTSGTGGQYF,TGTGCCAGTAGTTCGGGGACTAGCGGGACGGGAGGGCAGTACTTC
TRBV5-8,TRBJ1-5,.,TRBD1,CASSWRDRGSNQPQHF,TGTGCCAGCAGCTGGAGGGACAGGGGAAGCAATCAGCCCCAGCATTTT
TRBV5-6,TRBJ2-7,.,.,CASSLGQVSYEQYF,TGTGCCAGCAGCTTGGGACAGGTCTCTTACGAGCAGTACTTC
TRBV4-1,TRBJ1-2,.,TRBD1,CASSHPGQGPNYGYTF,TGCGCCAGCAGCCACCCGGGACAGGGTCCTAACTATGGCTACACCTTC
TRBV9,TRBJ2-5,.,TRBD1,CASSEWDRAGETQYF,TGTGCCAGCAGCGAGTGGGACAGGGCTGGAGAGACCCAGTACTTC
TRBV27,TRBJ1-1,.,.,CASSQGSTEAFF,TGTGCCAGCAGTCAAGGCTCCACTGAAGCTTTCTTT
TRBV7-2,TRBJ2-3,.,.,CASSLDGNTDTQYF,TGTGCCAGCAGCTTAGACGGTAACACAGATACGCAGTATTTT
TRBV15,TRBJ2-7,.,TRBD1,CATSPRTGYEQYF,TGTGCCACCAGCCCCCGGACAGGGTACGAGCAGTACTTC
TRBV14,TRBJ1-2,.,.,CASSQVGRGLNGYTF,TGTGCCAGCAGCCAAGTGGGTCGGGGGCTGAATGGCTACACCTTC
TRBV27,TRBJ2-7,.,.,CASSPGGPSYEQYF,TGTGCCAGCAGTCCGGGGGGCCCCTCCTACGAGCAGTACTTC
TRBV5-4,TRBJ2-7,.,TRBD1,CASRDRGGYEQYF,TGTGCCAGCAGAGACAGGGGGGGCTACGAGCAGTACTTC
TRBV7-9,TRBJ2-1,.,TRBD2,CASREPSGRAGEQFF,TGTGCCAGCCGCGAACCTAGCGGGAGGGCCGGTGAGCAGTTCTTC
TRBV19,TRBJ1-5,.,.,CASSIDLGRTQHF,TGTGCCAGTAGTATAGATCTCGGGCGGACCCAGCATTTT
TRBV12-5,TRBJ1-5,.,.,CASGSPRSTGRDQPQHF,TGTGCTAGTGGTTCCCCCCGATCGACAGGTAGGGACCAGCCCCAGCATTTT
TRBV6-5,TRBJ2-2,.,TRBD2,CASSSGLETGELFF,TGTGCCAGCAGTTCGGGACTAGAAACCGGGGAGCTGTTTTTT
TRBV5-1,TRBJ2-3,.,TRBD2,CARRFGTNF,TGCGCCAGAAGATTTGGGACTAATTTT
TRBV7-8,TRBJ2-5,.,.,CASSLAWGNQETQYF,TGTGCCAGCAGCTTAGCCTGGGGCAACCAAGAGACCCAGTACTTC
TRBV6-4,TRBJ2-1,.,.,CASSWTGGVRDEQFF,TGTGCCAGCAGTTGGACCGGTGGGGTTAGGGATGAGCAGTTCTTC
TRBV7-9,TRBJ2-1,.,TRBD2,CASSPTASGSYNEQFF,TGTGCCAGCAGCCCTACTGCTAGCGGGAGTTACAATGAGCAGTTCTTC
TRBV7-3,TRBJ2-7,.,TRBD1,CASSGTGGNEQYF,TGTGCCAGCAGCGGGACAGGGGGCAACGAGCAGTACTTC
TRBV15,TRBJ2-5,.,.,CATSSRGQETQYF,TGTGCCACCAGCAGCCGGGGTCAAGAGACCCAGTACTTC
TRBV4-1,TRBJ2-2,.,.,CASSPSNTGELFF,TGCGCCAGCAGCCCCTCTAACACCGGGGAGCTGTTTTTT
TRBV19,TRBJ2-3,.,.,CASSWTEGDTQYF,TGTGCCAGTAGCTGGACCGAGGGGGATACGCAGTATTTT
TRBV19,TRBJ2-7,.,TRBD1,CATSLGQGNEQYF,TGTGCCACCAGTCTGGGACAGGGTAACGAGCAGTACTTC
TRBV19,TRBJ2-7,.,.,CASKETGDTYEQYF,TGTGCCAGTAAAGAGACAGGCGACACCTACGAGCAGTACTTC
TRBV21-1,TRBJ2-7,.,.,CASSIAQREGSVYEQYF,TGTGCCAGCAGCATAGCACAGCGGGAGGGAAGTGTCTACGAGCAGTACTTC
TRBV5-4,TRBJ2-2,once,TRBD2,CASSQLPREAPGELFF,TGTGCCAGCAGCCAATTGCCCCGGGAGGCCCCCGGGGAGCTGTTTTTT
TRBV5-6,TRBJ2-7,.,.,CASSFDLNEQYF,TGTGCCAGCAGCTTTGATCTCAACGAGCAGTACTTC
TRBV19,TRBJ1-1,few,.,CASSFGQQAFF,TGTGCCAGTAGCTTCGGACAGCAAGCTTTCTTT
TRBV7-8,TRBJ1-1,.,.,CASSLVGGGTEAFF,TGTGCCAGCAGCTTAGTAGGAGGGGGCACTGAAGCTTTCTTT
TRBV7-3,TRBJ2-2,.,.,CASSSGWAGELFF,TGTGCCAGCAGCTCAGGCTGGGCCGGGGAGCTGTTTTTT
TRBV29-1,TRBJ2-1,.,.,CSVWANEQFF,TGCAGCGTTTGGGCTAATGAGCAGTTCTTC
TRBV28,TRBJ1-1,.,TRBD1,CASRDRGGGWNTEAFF,TGTGCCAGCAGGGACAGGGGGGGTGGCTGGAACACTGAAGCTTTCTTT
TRBV5-1,TRBJ1-2,.,TRBD1,CASSINRGGSYGYTF,TGCGCCAGCAGCATAAACAGGGGAGGGAGCTATGGCTACACCTTC
TRBV11-3,TRBJ2-5,.,TRBD1,CASSLRGKQETQYF,TGTGCCAGCAGCCTCAGGGGGAAACAAGAGACCCAGTACTTC
TRBV7-2,TRBJ2-1,.,TRBD2,CASSSLGLVVEQFF,TGTGCCAGCAGCTCCCTTGGACTAGTGGTTGAGCAGTTCTTC
TRBV27,TRBJ2-7,.,TRBD2,CASSRGLAGNSYEQYF,TGTGCCAGCAGCCGCGGACTAGCGGGGAACTCCTACGAGCAGTACTTC
TRBV4-1,TRBJ2-1,.,.,CASSQVAGSSYNEQFF,TGCGCCAGCAGCCAAGTCGCCGGGAGCTCCTACAATGAGCAGTTCTTC
TRBV19,TRBJ1-1,.,.,CATTPERANTEAFF,TGTGCCACGACGCCCGAGAGGGCAAACACTGAAGCTTTCTTT